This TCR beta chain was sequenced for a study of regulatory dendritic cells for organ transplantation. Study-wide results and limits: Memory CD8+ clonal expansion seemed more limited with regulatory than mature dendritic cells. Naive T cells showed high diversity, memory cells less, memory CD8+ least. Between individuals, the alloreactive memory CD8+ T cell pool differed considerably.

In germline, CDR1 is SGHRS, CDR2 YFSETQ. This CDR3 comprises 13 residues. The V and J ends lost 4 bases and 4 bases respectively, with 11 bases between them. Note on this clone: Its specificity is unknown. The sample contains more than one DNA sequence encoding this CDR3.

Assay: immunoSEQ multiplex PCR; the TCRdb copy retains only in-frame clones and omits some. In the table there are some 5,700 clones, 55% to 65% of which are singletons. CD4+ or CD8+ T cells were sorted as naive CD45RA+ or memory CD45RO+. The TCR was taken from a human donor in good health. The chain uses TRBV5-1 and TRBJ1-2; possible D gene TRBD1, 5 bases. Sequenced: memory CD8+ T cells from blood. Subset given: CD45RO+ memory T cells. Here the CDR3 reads CASSEGHSYGYTF. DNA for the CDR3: TGCGCCAGCAGCGAAGGACATTCCTATGGCTACACCTTC. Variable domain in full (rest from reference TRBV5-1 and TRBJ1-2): KAGVTQTPRYLIKTRGQQVTLSCSPISGHRSVSWYQQTPGQGLQFLFEYFSETQRNKGNFPGRFSGRQFSNSRSEMNVSTLELGDSALYLCASSEGHSYGYTFGSGTRLTVV.